The source of this T cell receptor beta chain is a study of blood T cell repertoires in COVID-19. Study summary: Sources were T cells, B-cell-depleted T cells, or PBMCs; the material itself was cDNA or gDNA.

This clone was seen a few times. The protocol was immunoSEQ multiplex PCR, while the TCRdb copy is restricted to in-frame clones and leaves out a portion. The sample records around 140,000 clones, over 70% being singletons. The CDR3 runs to 13 residues. V was shortened by 1 base and J by 8 bases, with 9 bases between the two germline ends. The germline gives CDR1 LNHNV, CDR2 YYDKDF (reference sequence). This TCR was sampled from a woman aged 55-70 years with acute or convalescent COVID-19. This chain uses TRBV15 with TRBJ2-1; a possible D gene is TRBD1 (5 bases). The sample comprised peripheral blood. The DNA of the CDR3 is TGTGCCACCAGCAGAGTCAGGGCTGATGAGCAGTTCTTC. It translates to CATSRVRADEQFF.